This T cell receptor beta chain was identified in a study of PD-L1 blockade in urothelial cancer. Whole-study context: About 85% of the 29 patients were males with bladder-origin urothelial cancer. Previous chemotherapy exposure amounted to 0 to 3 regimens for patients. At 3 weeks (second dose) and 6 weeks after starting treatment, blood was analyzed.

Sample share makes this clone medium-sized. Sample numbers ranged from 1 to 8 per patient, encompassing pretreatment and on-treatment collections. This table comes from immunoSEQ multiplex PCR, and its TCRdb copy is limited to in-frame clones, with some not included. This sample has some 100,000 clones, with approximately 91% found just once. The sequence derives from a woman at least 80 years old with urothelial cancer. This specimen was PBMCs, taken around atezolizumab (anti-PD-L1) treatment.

The CDR3 reads CASSLWTAYGYTF. The CDR3 DNA follows: TGTGCCAGCAGTTTATGGACAGCCTATGGCTACACCTTC. The gene calls are TRBV28 and TRBJ1-2; weak D call: TRBD1 (5 bases). This CDR3 has 13 amino acids. Germline V gene data show CDR1 as MDHEN and CDR2 as SYDVKM. The germline V and J ends were trimmed by 0 bases and 4 bases, with 6 bases remaining between them.